This T cell receptor (beta chain) was sequenced for a study of T cells in women clearing cervical HPV infection (dated by TCRdb to 2016 to 2018). Turning to the overall study: Cases were about 25 women with histologically confirmed HPV16-related CIN3 or worse, including a couple of invasive cancers. A median age of approximately 32 years was observed in cases versus 38 to 40 in controls, and no significant differences in baseline characteristics were found. For cases, the median interval between lesion detection and blood sampling was around 150 days, with an interquartile range of roughly 80 to 200 days. The controls were over 20 women whose single incident HPV16 infection cleared within 12 months with no development of precancer or cancer. Five blinded duplicates per group were added as quality controls, giving around 60 samples: approximately 50 participants and 10 replicates. Blood from cases was collected at the visit where the lesion was first found, while blood from controls was collected once the infection could no longer be detected. The parent cohort enrolled roughly 9,600 women aged 18 or older in Guanacaste, Costa Rica, during about 1992 to 1994 and followed them for less than 9 years. This exploratory proof-of-principle case-control study, nested within the Guanacaste HPV Natural History Study in Costa Rica, compared TCR repertoires among women with different cervical HPV16 outcomes. Cases and controls were matched on age within five years and on year of sample collection. Since only a few of the women had HLA typing available, the possibility that HLA type was acting as a confounder could not be ruled out.

General study outcomes and caveats: The cross-sectional design could not show whether the associations came before the infection or were a result of it, and neither effector/memory subsets nor HPV-specific T cells were isolated. Random forest classifiers that combined richness and V gene abundances separated cases from controls with an estimated AUC of about 0.8. Because T-cell numbers per sample were unknown, differences in richness could reflect varying T-cell content rather than repertoire biology. CIN3+ cases had significantly higher TCR repertoire richness than controls across sequencing depths, but evenness did not differ between the groups. TRBV6-7 relative abundance was lower in cases than in controls (roughly 0.12% versus 0.17%; Bonferroni P = 0.0008).

Every participant had a single incident cervical HPV16 infection, and prevalent HPV16 infections were excluded. Cervical HPV DNA was detected by MY09/MY11 PCR, and genotyping was performed by dot-blot hybridization. More than 14 mL of heparinized blood were centrifuged, and the buffy coat was split into aliquots, frozen at -30 degrees C, and then kept at -80 degrees C. Genomic DNA was extracted from buffy coat specimens using QIAGEN kits. Unmatched junction bases come to 15, with V trimmed by 1 base and J by 3 bases. Reading the germline V gene (reference sequence) gives CDR1 LNHNV and CDR2 YYDKDF. Reading from cysteine to phenylalanine, the CDR3 counts 19 amino acids. The CDR3 was read in part: 48 bases, with the frame set at base 1. TCR beta CDR3 regions were amplified by multiplex PCR using the immunoSEQ assay from an average of approximately 1,200 ng genomic DNA per sample. Primer bias was corrected in the assay by using a complete synthetic TCR repertoire to establish an amplification baseline. Amplicons were sequenced on the Illumina platform. Per the source publication's procedure: Sequences were error-corrected by clustering with frequency ratios and a modified nearest-neighbor algorithm, then analyzed in the immunoSEQ Analyzer with IMGT gene definitions. TCR richness and evenness were averaged over 20 rarefaction repeats at each rarefaction depth, excluding samples with fewer sequences than the depth. V, D and J gene relative abundances were compared between groups with Wilcoxon rank sum tests, applying FDR correction. For the blinded duplicates, the intraclass correlation was approximately 96% for TCR richness and averaged around 76% across 70 or so gene segments. TCRdb stores this immuneACCESS table with in-frame sequences only. Part of the clones is absent; in the studies checked, under half of the shortfall reflects unresolved V genes, and no reason is known for the rest. Clone size and the V and J calls come from that table; the DNA yielded D and trimming. This sample's records show under 40,000 clones. The top ten constitute more than 3.5% of the sample.

Notes on this clone: Its antigen has not been determined. The read terminates 3 residues ahead of where the CDR3 ends, so the germline J gene completes it.

The TCR comes from a woman between 18 and 75 years old with a cervical HPV16 infection that either progressed to CIN3+ or cleared (not recorded which). Sequencing input: blood buffy coat. The sequence links TRBV15 to TRBJ2-5; 9 bases in the junction line up with TRBD2. The CDR3 loop reads CATSRAQGTRTSVKETQYF. The covered CDR3 bases are TGTGCCACCAGCAGAGCCCAAGGAACAAGGACTAGCGTAAAAGAGACC.